Each of the 27 T cell receptor beta chains below was sequenced from the same sample in a study of T cells in Graves' hyperthyroidism and ophthalmopathy. Amplified TCR beta CDR3 regions derived from RNA transcripts. HTBI primers were the set used in a first-round RT-PCR of the TCR CDR3. TCRdb fed the multiplex PCR reads into MiXCR, producing one record per CDR3 protein. The sample includes hundreds of thousands of distinct CDR3 sequences, about 15% of them seen just once. The sample comprised blood. These TCRs come from a woman in her 30s with Graves' hyperthyroidism.

This rearrangement joins TRBV5-4 to TRBJ2-7; D may be TRBD1 or TRBD2 (6 bases each). The CDR3 is 15 amino acids. V shed 0 bases and J shed 3 bases, with 13 bases lying between them. Germline V gene sequence: CDR1 SGHNT, CDR2 YYREEE (reference sequence). The CDR3 DNA reads as TGTGCCAGCAGCTTGGGATGGGGGGCCGACTACGAGCAGTACTTC. This gives the protein CASSLGWGADYEQYF.

On this clonotype: This may stem from a read error, because a much larger clone lies one nucleotide away. The chain is built from TRBV20-1 and TRBJ2-5, with D maybe TRBD2 (7 bases). The CDR3 consists of 13 residues. CDR1 and CDR2 from the germline V gene are DFQATT and SNEGSKA (reference sequence). The V gene lost 5 bases and the J gene lost 9 bases, with 19 bases spanning the gap. This chain's CDR3 is CSAAAGRGGSQYF. The CDR3, as DNA: TGCAGTGCTGCTGCGGGAAGGGGGGGTTCCCAGTACTTC.

On this clonotype itself: A much larger clone differs by one base, so this may be a read error. A read error is likely, as this CDR3 ends without the conserved phenylalanine or tryptophan. This chain links TRBV3-1 with TRBJ1-1, with D unresolved. Trimming took 1 base from V and 0 from J, leaving 9 bases between them. This CDR3 contains 15 residues. CDR1 and CDR2 (germline): LGHDT, YNNKEL (reference sequence). This CDR3 reads CASSQGRRMNTEAFS. CDR3 bases: TGTGCCAGCAGCCAAGGCAGACGAATGAACACTGAAGCTTTCTCT.

This clonotype was seen only a few times. J is TRBJ2-2 and V is TRBV7-2, with D unresolved. CDR1 and CDR2 (germline): SGHTA, FQGNSA. The CDR3 loop spans 14 amino acids. V lost 6 bases and J 6 bases, leaving 14 bases between the germline ends. The CDR3 here is CASRSPDWSGELFF. DNA of the CDR3: TGTGCCAGCAGGAGCCCGGATTGGTCCGGGGAGCTGTTTTTT.

The chain recombines TRBV6-2 or TRBV6-3 with TRBJ2-2, with a tentative D call TRBD1 (6 bases). Germline assignment: CDR1 MNHEY and CDR2 SVGEGT. V was cut by 0 bases and J by 1 base, with 6 bases left in between. CDR3 length: 15 amino acids. The CDR3 region has the DNA TGTGCCAGCAGTTACTCGACAGGGAACACCGGGGAGCTGTTTTTT. It translates to CASSYSTGNTGELFF.

This clonotype was seen ten or more times. This chain links TRBV11-2 with TRBJ2-1; 8 bases fit TRBD2. The CDR3 is made up of 15 amino acids. Looked up from germline, CDR1 is SGHAT and CDR2 is FQNNGV. Trimming removed 2 bases from V and 4 bases from J; junction bases left unmatched: 4. CDR3 sequence reads: CASSLKAGAYNEQFF. Written as DNA, the CDR3 is TGTGCCAGCAGCTTAAAAGCGGGGGCTTACAATGAGCAGTTCTTC.

This clonotype was counted between two and nine times. V usage is TRBV7-3 and J usage is TRBJ1-5; no clear D. In germline, CDR1 is SGHTA, CDR2 FQGTGA. Trimming took 1 base from V and 5 from J, leaving 12 bases between them. CDR3 size: 15 residues. DNA for the CDR3: TGTGCCAGCAGCTTAATCCCAGGATCCGATCAGCCCCAGCATTTT. Translation gives CASSLIPGSDQPQHF.

This clonotype was observed a handful of times. V usage is TRBV28 and J usage is TRBJ2-5; 10 bases are shared with TRBD1. With 2 bases clipped from V and 9 bases from J, the junction kept 9 bases outside the gene matches. Per the germline V gene, CDR1 is MDHEN and CDR2 is SYDVKM. This CDR3 is 15 amino acids long. The CDR3 spells CASSLEGQGPPAQYF. The CDR3 nucleotides read TGTGCCAGCAGTTTAGAGGGACAGGGGCCACCGGCCCAGTACTTC.

This clonotype was observed a few times. The V gene is TRBV24-1, the J gene TRBJ2-1, with no clear D. The germline CDR1 and CDR2 sequences are KGHDR and SFDVKD. The CDR3 is 17 residues long. V lost 2 bases and J lost 1, with 14 bases in between. CDR3 protein: CATSDSGGVGSYNEQFF. CDR3 DNA sequence: TGTGCCACCAGTGATTCCGGTGGGGTTGGATCCTACAATGAGCAGTTCTTC.

At least ten counts were recorded for this clonotype. The chain couples TRBV11-3 to TRBJ1-1, with D unresolved. The germline CDR1 and CDR2 sequences are SGHNT and YENEEA. Trimming left V 2 bases short and J 4 bases short, with 8 bases between. The CDR3 consists of 13 residues. The CDR3 DNA follows: TGTGCCAGCAGCTTAAGGGTAAGCACTGAAGCTTTCTTT. This encodes CASSLRVSTEAFF.

This clonotype showed up many times. The chain links TRBV12-3 or TRBV12-4 to TRBJ2-5, with D tentatively TRBD2 (7 bases). Trimming cost V 6 bases and J 9 bases, with 20 bases left between them. CDR3 length equals 14 residues. The CDR3 DNA follows: TGTGCCAGCAGCCCAGGGGAGGGGTTCGTGTCCCAGTACTTC. This gives the protein CASSPGEGFVSQYF.

This clonotype was observed many times. This chain links TRBV28 with TRBJ2-1; TRBD2 matches at 16 bases. This CDR3 spans 17 amino acids. CDR1 and CDR2 from the germline V gene are MDHEN and SYDVKM. V was pared by 6 bases and J by 5 bases, with 7 bases of the junction left unmatched. The CDR3 loop is CASRPPGLAGGDNEQFF. The DNA for the CDR3 is TGTGCCAGCAGGCCACCGGGACTAGCGGGAGGGGACAATGAGCAGTTCTTC.

The CDR3 protein is CSARDPGQGNEQFF. The CDR3 DNA is TGCAGTGCTAGAGACCCTGGTCAGGGGAATGAGCAGTTCTTC. The rearrangement uses TRBV20-1 and TRBJ2-1; possibly TRBD1 for D (6 bases). Germline V gene sequence: CDR1 DFQATT, CDR2 SNEGSKA (reference sequence). V lost 0 bases and J 7 bases, leaving 13 bases between the germline ends. The CDR3 spans 14 residues.

This clonotype was observed at least ten times. V is TRBV28 and J is TRBJ1-2, with D possibly TRBD1 on 5 matching bases. The CDR3 is 12 amino acids. CDR1 and CDR2 from the germline V gene are MDHEN and SYDVKM. Trimming shortened V by 3 bases and J by 5 bases, and 7 bases separated the two germline ends. The CDR3 is CASSLTEYGYTF. CDR3 DNA: TGTGCCAGCAGTTTGACAGAATATGGCTACACCTTC.

This chain's CDR3 is CSVEGGLNYGYTF. The DNA of the CDR3 is TGCAGCGTTGAGGGAGGCCTTAACTATGGCTACACCTTC. The chain links TRBV29-1 to TRBJ1-2, with D uncertain. The germline gives CDR1 SQVTM, CDR2 ANQGSEA. With 3 bases removed from V and 1 base from J, the gap between germline ends came to 9 bases. The CDR3 has 13 residues.

This clonotype has more than one count but fewer than ten. The V call is TRBV20-1, the J call TRBJ2-5; D not resolved. Looked up from germline, CDR1 is DFQATT and CDR2 is SNEGSKA (reference sequence). V lost 5 bases and J lost 0, with 7 bases in between. There are 12 residues in the CDR3. For the CDR3, the DNA is TGCAGTGCTTCTAAGTACCAAGAGACCCAGTACTTC. Translating gives CSASKYQETQYF.

The chain recombines TRBV12-3 or TRBV12-4 with TRBJ1-4; 9 bases are a match to TRBD1. This CDR3 is built from 14 residues. J lost 12 bases, V lost 5 bases, and 10 bases had no gene match. CDR3 residues: CASSLVQGAQELFF. In DNA form, the CDR3 reads TGTGCCAGCAGTCTCGTACAGGGGGCGCAGGAACTGTTTTTT.

A few counts support this clonotype. The rearrangement uses TRBV19 and TRBJ1-1; 8 positions match TRBD1. This CDR3 has 13 amino acids. Germline CDR1 LNHDA, CDR2 SQIVND (reference sequence). The ends lost 4 bases at V and 5 bases at J; junction bases unmatched: 3. CDR3 amino acids: CASSRNRGTEAFF. The CDR3 nucleotides are TGTGCCAGTAGTAGGAACAGGGGGACTGAAGCTTTCTTT.

This clonotype was found many times. V and J are TRBV2 and TRBJ2-1, with 11 bases that match TRBD2. V trimming: 4 bases; J trimming: 12 bases; junction bases outside the gene matches: 20. The CDR3 loop spans 18 amino acids. The germline gives CDR1 SNHLY, CDR2 FYNNEI. CDR3 bases: TGTGCCAGCAGTGTATCGACTAGCGGGAATTCCCGTTGGGAGGGGCAGTTCTTC. This sequence encodes CASSVSTSGNSRWEGQFF.

This clonotype has ten or more counts. V gene TRBV28 combines with J gene TRBJ1-5; D might be TRBD1 (5 bases). Trimming shortened V by 1 base and J by 5 bases, and 15 bases separated the two germline ends. The CDR3 loop spans 16 amino acids. Per germline, CDR1 MDHEN and CDR2 SYDVKM. The CDR3 sequence: CASSLSAGRSYQPQHF. For the CDR3, the DNA is TGTGCCAGCAGTTTATCGGCAGGGAGATCCTATCAGCCCCAGCATTTT.

This clonotype was observed a few times. The chain joins TRBV9 to TRBJ2-3; no reliable D call. Germline V gene data show CDR1 as SGDLS and CDR2 as YYNGEE. The ends were cut back, 3 bases at V and 1 base at J, with 9 bases in the middle. This CDR3 is 14 amino acids long. The CDR3 sequence: CASSADPRTDTQYF. The CDR3 DNA is TGTGCCAGCAGCGCGGACCCTCGCACAGATACGCAGTATTTT.

This clonotype was recorded many times. The rearrangement uses TRBV20-1 and TRBJ2-2; D perhaps matches TRBD2 (5 bases). Germline CDR1 reads DFQATT; CDR2 reads SNEGSKA (reference sequence). The CDR3 sequence is 13 residues long. V lost 6 bases to trimming and J lost 7 bases, with 15 bases between them. The CDR3 sequence is CSAGMFSGGELFF. CDR3 nucleotide sequence: TGCAGTGCCGGAATGTTCAGCGGCGGGGAGCTGTTTTTT.

This chain connects TRBV28 to TRBJ1-2; no firm D call. Germline lookup yields CDR1 MDHEN and CDR2 SYDVKM. Trimming cost V 2 bases and J 6 bases, with 4 bases left between them. This CDR3 region has 11 residues. CDR3 sequence: CASSLTHGYTF. The CDR3 nucleotides read TGTGCCAGCAGTTTAACCCATGGCTACACCTTC.

This clonotype was observed at least ten times. The chain is built from TRBV7-2 and TRBJ2-7; no reliable D call. This CDR3 comprises 13 residues. V was shortened by 3 bases and J by 3 bases, with 9 bases between the two germline ends. The germline CDR1 and CDR2 sequences are SGHTA and FQGNSA. The CDR3 region is CASSLKGGYEQYF. CDR3 nucleotide sequence: TGTGCCAGCAGCTTGAAGGGCGGCTACGAGCAGTACTTC.

This clonotype was picked up many times. This sequence joins TRBV6-1 and TRBJ2-7, with D possibly being TRBD2 (6 bases). V was pared by 3 bases and J by 5 bases, with 17 bases between. This CDR3 is built from 15 residues. The germline CDR1 and CDR2 sequences are MNHNS and SASEGT. The CDR3 DNA sequence: TGTGCCAGCAGTGACTCCGGGACTCCCGGGGACGAGCAGTACTTC. Translation gives CASSDSGTPGDEQYF.

This clonotype was observed many times. The CDR3 here is CASSPGGRSEQAFF. The DNA of the CDR3 is TGTGCCAGCTCACCAGGAGGCAGGAGCGAACAAGCTTTCTTT. The chain joins TRBV18 to TRBJ1-1, with D unclear. V dropped 2 bases and J dropped 9 bases, with 16 bases sitting between them. The CDR3 runs 14 residues. Germline V gives CDR1 KGHSH, CDR2 LQKENI.

This clonotype has a count of ten or more. The V call is TRBV6-2 or TRBV6-3, the J call TRBJ1-1; the D is unclear. Germline V gene data show CDR1 as MNHEY and CDR2 as SVGEGT. The V and J ends lost 2 bases and 6 bases respectively, with 10 bases between them. The CDR3 extends over 13 amino acids. CDR3 loop: CASSYTSAPEAFF. The CDR3 coding sequence is TGTGCCAGCAGTTACACGAGCGCGCCTGAAGCTTTCTTT.